The sample holds one count of the clone carrying this T cell receptor (beta chain). Its antigen is unknown. The CDR3 length is 15 residues. V dropped 5 bases and J dropped 6 bases, with 18 bases sitting between them. Germline CDR1 SGHTS, CDR2 YDEGEE. The sample belongs to a study of cytomegalovirus exposure and HLA in healthy donors. Study outcomes and limitations: TRBV6-2, TRBV6-3 and some other V segments were unresolvable in 87-base-pair reads. Previous analysis showed most TCR beta V segments were productive about 87% or about 30% of the time.

The PCR ran on 60 Vbeta and 13 Jbeta primers. Sequenced by immunoSEQ multiplex PCR; TCRdb stores in-frame clones only, minus some. This sample has approximately 290,000 clones, with about 80% found just once. V gene TRBV5-8 combines with J gene TRBJ2-1; weak D call: TRBD1 (6 bases). Sequences were obtained from PBMCs. The receptor was derived from a girl aged 2-15 years in good health and CMV-seronegative. The CDR3 spells CASRLIRGGRNEQFF. The CDR3 nucleotides read TGTGCCAGCAGATTAATAAGAGGGGGTCGCAATGAGCAGTTCTTC.